This TCR beta chain derives from a study of blood T cell repertoires in COVID-19. This table comes from immunoSEQ multiplex PCR, and its TCRdb copy is limited to in-frame clones, with some not included. The sample lists about 98,000 clones, about 80% occurring once. Trimming shortened V by 4 bases and J by 4 bases, and 14 bases separated the two germline ends. CDR1 is SGHAT and CDR2 is FQDESV in the germline V gene (reference sequence). This CDR3 comprises 15 residues. The sequencing sample was made of peripheral blood. The TCR was taken from a man in his 70s with acute or convalescent COVID-19. The chain links TRBV11-1 to TRBJ2-4; TRBD1 is a possible D gene (6 bases). CDR3 DNA sequence: TGTGCCAGCAGCTCTCACAGGGAAAGTAAAAACATTCAGTACTTC. Translating it yields CASSSHRESKNIQYF.